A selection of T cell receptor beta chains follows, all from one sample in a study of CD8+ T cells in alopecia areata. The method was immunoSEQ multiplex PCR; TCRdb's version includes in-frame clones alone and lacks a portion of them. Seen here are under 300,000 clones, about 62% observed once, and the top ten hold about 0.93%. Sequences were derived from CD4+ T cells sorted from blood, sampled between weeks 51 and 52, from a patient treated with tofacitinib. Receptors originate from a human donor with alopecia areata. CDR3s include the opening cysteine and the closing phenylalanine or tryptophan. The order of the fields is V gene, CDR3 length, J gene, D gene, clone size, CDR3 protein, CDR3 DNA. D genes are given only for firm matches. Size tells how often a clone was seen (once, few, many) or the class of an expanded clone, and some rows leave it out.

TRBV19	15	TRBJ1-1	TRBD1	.	CASSTLSTGDTEAFF	TGTGCCAGTAGTACACTCTCCACAGGGGACACTGAAGCTTTCTTT
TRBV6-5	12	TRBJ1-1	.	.	CASKEEGSGAFF	TGTGCCAGCAAAGAGGAAGGGTCCGGGGCTTTCTTT
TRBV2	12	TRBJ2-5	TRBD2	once	CASTGGAETQYF	TGTGCCAGCACGGGAGGAGCGGAGACCCAGTACTTC
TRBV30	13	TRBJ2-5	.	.	CALDGGARETQYF	TGTGCCCTGGATGGGGGGGCTCGTGAGACCCAGTACTTC
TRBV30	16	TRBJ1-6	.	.	CAWSGGAGLWNSPLHF	TGTGCCTGGAGTGGGGGTGCCGGCTTATGGAATTCACCCCTCCACTTT
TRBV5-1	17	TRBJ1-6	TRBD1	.	CASRGFSGTGGNSPLHF	TGCGCCAGCAGGGGATTTTCCGGGACAGGGGGTAATTCACCCCTCCACTTT
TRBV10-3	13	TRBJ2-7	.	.	CAISPDGAYEQYF	TGTGCCATCAGCCCGGACGGGGCCTACGAGCAGTACTTC
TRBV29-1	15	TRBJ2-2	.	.	CSVFDSQRYTGELFF	TGCAGCGTTTTCGACAGCCAGCGGTACACCGGGGAGCTGTTTTTT
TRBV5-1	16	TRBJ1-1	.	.	CASSFGRTRMNTEAFF	TGCGCCAGCAGCTTCGGACGGACCAGAATGAACACTGAAGCTTTCTTT
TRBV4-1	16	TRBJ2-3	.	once	CASSLAGSARTDTQYF	TGCGCCAGCAGCCTTGCGGGGTCCGCTCGCACAGATACGCAGTATTTT
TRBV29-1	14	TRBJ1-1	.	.	CSVEVWGMNTEAFF	TGCAGCGTTGAGGTGTGGGGGATGAACACTGAAGCTTTCTTT
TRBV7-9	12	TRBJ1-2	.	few	CASSLSNYGYTF	TGTGCCAGCAGCTTATCCAACTATGGCTACACCTTC
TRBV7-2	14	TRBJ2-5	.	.	CASRVPGGQETQYF	TGTGCCAGCAGAGTACCCGGGGGCCAAGAGACCCAGTACTTC
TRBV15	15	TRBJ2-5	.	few	CATSRDPGGLETQYF	TGTGCCACCAGCAGAGACCCGGGGGGCCTGGAGACCCAGTACTTC
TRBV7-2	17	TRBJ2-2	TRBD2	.	CASSLNREVSNTGELFF	TGTGCCAGCAGCTTAAACCGGGAGGTTTCGAACACCGGGGAGCTGTTTTTT
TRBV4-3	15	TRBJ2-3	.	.	CASSQGSVGWDTQYF	TGCGCCAGCAGCCAAGGATCGGTAGGGTGGGATACGCAGTATTTT
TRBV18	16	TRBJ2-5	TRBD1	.	CASSPSGTGARETQYF	TGTGCCAGCTCACCATCGGGGACAGGGGCGCGAGAGACCCAGTACTTC
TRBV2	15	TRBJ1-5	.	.	CASSGWPRYDQPQHF	TGTGCCAGCAGTGGTTGGCCGAGGTACGATCAGCCCCAGCATTTT
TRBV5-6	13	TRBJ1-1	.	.	CASSFSENTEAFF	TGTGCCAGCAGCTTTTCGGAGAACACTGAAGCTTTCTTT
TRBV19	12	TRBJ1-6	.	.	CASSPGHSPLHF	TGTGCCAGTAGTCCTGGACATTCACCCCTCCACTTT
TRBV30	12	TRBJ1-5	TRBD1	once	CAWSKTGFTQHF	TGTGCCTGGAGTAAGACAGGGTTTACCCAGCATTTT
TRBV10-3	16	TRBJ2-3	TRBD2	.	CAITTGGRGGRDTQYF	TGTGCCATCACCACAGGCGGGCGGGGGGGCCGAGATACGCAGTATTTT
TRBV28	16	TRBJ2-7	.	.	CASQSPGASLPYEQYF	TGTGCCAGCCAGTCCCCAGGGGCCTCACTTCCTTACGAGCAGTACTTC
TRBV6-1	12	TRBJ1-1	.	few	CAILEGLTEAFF	TGTGCCATACTCGAGGGCCTGACTGAAGCTTTCTTT
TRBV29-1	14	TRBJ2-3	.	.	CSYLRVASTDTQYF	TGCAGCTACTTGAGGGTGGCGAGCACAGATACGCAGTATTTT
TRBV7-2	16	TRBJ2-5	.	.	CASSLTSSRTWETQYF	TGTGCCAGCAGCTTAACTTCGTCGCGCACGTGGGAGACCCAGTACTTC
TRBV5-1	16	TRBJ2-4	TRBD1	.	CASSYDGQGTGDIQYF	TGCGCCAGCAGCTATGATGGACAGGGGACGGGGGACATTCAGTACTTC
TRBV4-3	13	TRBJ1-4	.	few	CASSQDQSEKLFF	TGCGCCAGCAGCCAAGATCAGTCAGAAAAACTGTTTTTT
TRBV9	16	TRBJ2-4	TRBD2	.	CASSVGSGWSKNIQYF	TGTGCCAGCAGCGTAGGTAGCGGGTGGAGCAAAAACATTCAGTACTTC
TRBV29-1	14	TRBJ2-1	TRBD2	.	CSVERGRLYNEQFF	TGCAGCGTAGAGCGGGGCCGACTCTACAATGAGCAGTTCTTC
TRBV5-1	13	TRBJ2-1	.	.	CASGTGSYNEQFF	TGCGCCAGCGGGACTGGGTCCTACAATGAGCAGTTCTTC
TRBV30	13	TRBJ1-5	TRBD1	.	CAWTTGANQPQHF	TGTGCCTGGACTACAGGGGCAAATCAGCCCCAGCATTTT
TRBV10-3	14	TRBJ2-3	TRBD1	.	CAISESTGTDTQYF	TGTGCCATCAGTGAGTCGACAGGGACAGATACGCAGTATTTT
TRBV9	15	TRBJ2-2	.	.	CASSATQGVTGELFF	TGTGCCAGCAGCGCAACACAGGGAGTCACCGGGGAGCTGTTTTTT
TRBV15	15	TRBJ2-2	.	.	CATSREAVGAGELFF	TGTGCCACCAGCAGAGAGGCGGTAGGGGCCGGGGAGCTGTTTTTT
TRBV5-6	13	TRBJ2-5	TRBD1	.	CASSITTGETQYF	TGTGCCAGCAGCATCACGACAGGGGAGACCCAGTACTTC
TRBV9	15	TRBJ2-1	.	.	CASSVEGGSYNEQFF	TGTGCCAGCAGCGTCGAAGGGGGCTCCTACAATGAGCAGTTCTTC
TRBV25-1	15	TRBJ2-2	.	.	CASSGRSGRTGELFF	TGTGCCAGCAGTGGGAGAAGCGGTAGGACCGGGGAGCTGTTTTTT
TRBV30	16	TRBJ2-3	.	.	CAWTTPTGGGTDTQYF	TGTGCCTGGACCACACCGACAGGAGGTGGCACAGATACGCAGTATTTT
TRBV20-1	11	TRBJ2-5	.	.	CSATLAETQYF	TGCAGTGCTACTCTAGCGGAGACCCAGTACTTC
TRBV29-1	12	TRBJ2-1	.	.	CSVTSGGHEQFF	TGCAGCGTCACGTCCGGCGGGCATGAGCAGTTCTTC
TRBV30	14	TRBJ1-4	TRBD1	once	CAWDRGRGNEKLFF	TGTGCCTGGGACAGGGGGCGCGGTAATGAAAAACTGTTTTTT
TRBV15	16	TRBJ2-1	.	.	CATSRDMTSSYNEQFF	TGTGCCACCAGCAGAGATATGACTAGCTCCTACAATGAGCAGTTCTTC
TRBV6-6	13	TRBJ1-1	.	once	CASSPQGAAEAFF	TGTGCCAGCAGTCCTCAGGGAGCTGCCGAAGCTTTCTTT
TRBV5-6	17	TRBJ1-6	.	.	CASSYGISSSYNSPLHF	TGTGCCAGCAGCTACGGGATTTCGAGCTCCTATAATTCACCCCTCCACTTT
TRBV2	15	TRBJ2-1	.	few	CASSEEVGAYNEQFF	TGTGCCAGCAGTGAAGAGGTAGGGGCCTACAATGAGCAGTTCTTC
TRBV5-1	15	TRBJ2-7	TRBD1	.	CASSPGQPSSYEQYF	TGCGCCAGCAGCCCGGGACAGCCAAGCTCCTACGAGCAGTACTTC
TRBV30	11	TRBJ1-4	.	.	CAWSVPEGLFF	TGTGCCTGGAGTGTACCGGAGGGTCTGTTTTTT
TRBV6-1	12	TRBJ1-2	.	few	CASSELGGGYTF	TGTGCCAGCAGTGAGCTTGGAGGAGGCTACACCTTC
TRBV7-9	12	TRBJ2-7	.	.	CASSPQGAEQYF	TGTGCCAGCAGTCCACAGGGCGCCGAGCAGTACTTC
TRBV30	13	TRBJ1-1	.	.	CAWSKGGYTEAFF	TGTGCCTGGAGTAAAGGGGGGTACACTGAAGCTTTCTTT
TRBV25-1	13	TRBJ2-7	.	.	CASSASGAYEQYF	TGTGCCAGCAGTGCCTCCGGGGCCTACGAGCAGTACTTC
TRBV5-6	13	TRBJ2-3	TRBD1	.	CASSWGQADTQYF	TGTGCCAGCAGCTGGGGACAGGCAGATACGCAGTATTTT
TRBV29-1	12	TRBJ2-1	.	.	CSVSHTGDEQFF	TGCAGCGTTAGTCATACGGGGGATGAGCAGTTCTTC
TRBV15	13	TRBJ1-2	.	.	CATSRADSYGYTF	TGTGCCACCAGCAGAGCGGACAGCTATGGCTACACCTTC